The TCR beta chain under discussion was sequenced for a study of cytomegalovirus exposure and HLA in healthy donors. The study's findings and limits: It was shown in a later analysis that HLA-associated TCR beta chains were more clonally expanded than other, equally common chains.

The PCR ran on 60 Vbeta and 13 Jbeta primers. The assay was immunoSEQ multiplex PCR, and TCRdb's table has in-frame clones only and misses some. The sample contains about 120,000 clones, around three quarters of which appear only once. This CDR3 has 13 amino acids. Germline CDR1 is MNHEY and CDR2 is SMNVEV (reference sequence). V lost 2 bases to trimming and J lost 6 bases, with 9 bases between them. As concerns this clone: Its target is not known.

This TCR was sampled from a woman aged 40 to 50 in good health and CMV-seropositive. The J gene is TRBJ2-3, the V gene TRBV27; tentative D call: TRBD1 (6 bases). Sequencing was performed on PBMCs. CDR3 nucleotides: TGTGCCAGCAGTTTAATGGGGGCCGATACGCAGTATTTT. This gives the protein CASSLMGADTQYF.